This TCR beta chain derives from a study of blood T cell repertoires in COVID-19. In the study overall: The origin of the acute and convalescent COVID-19 samples was the United States, Italy and Spain. T cells, B-cell-depleted T cells, or PBMCs supplied cDNA or gDNA.

Study processing details: For nucleated cells, counts were estimated from reference gene primer amplification. Sequenced by immunoSEQ multiplex PCR; TCRdb stores in-frame clones only, minus some. V and J calls and clone size are given by that table; D and trimming were obtained from the DNA. The sample comprises around 130,000 clones, more than 90% of which are singletons, and around 4.6% rests with the top ten. During active infection, Seattle patients enrolled and were then monitored through disease. CDR3 length: 16 amino acids. Trimming cost V 2 bases and J 9 bases; bases outside gene matches: 12. The germline gives CDR1 MDHEN, CDR2 SYDVKM.

The TCR comes from a man aged 55 to 70 with COVID-19, enrolled during active disease. Sequencing was done on a sample of peripheral blood. The rearrangement joins TRBV28 to TRBJ1-4, with 7 bases aligning to TRBD1. The CDR3 DNA sequence: TGTGCCAGCAGTTTAAGCTATGGGACAGAATACCAAAAACTGTTTTTT. Protein sequence: CASSLSYGTEYQKLFF.